This T cell receptor beta chain was captured in a study of metastatic and nonmetastatic thyroid tumors. On the study more broadly: Malignant and benign thyroid patients had repertoires compared in peripheral blood and tumor or nodule tissue. Overall study results and limits: Compared with benign nodules, malignant thyroid tumors were reported to have significantly higher TCR beta diversity in both blood and tumor.

V lost 4 bases and J lost 3, with 4 bases in between. The germline gives CDR1 MDHEN, CDR2 SYDVKM. The CDR3 has 11 amino acids. TCRdb called clones again from the PCR reads with MiXCR. This table has roughly 15,000 clones, under 25% appearing once. Nobody among the patients had been given any treatment before thyroid surgery. As concerns this clone: Antigen specificity is unknown.

The source material was adjacent normal tissue. The sequence came from a female donor with papillary thyroid cancer or a benign thyroid nodule (not recorded which). Some clones in this sample may be carry-over from other donors' samples. V usage is TRBV28 and J usage is TRBJ2-7; D remains unclear. CDR3 in DNA: TGTGCCAGCAGTTCCTACTACGAGCAGTACTTC. Translated, it gives CASSSYYEQYF.